These T cell receptor beta chains were read from a single sample in a study of Ad26.COV2.S vaccination and SARS-CoV-2 variants. The repertoire was sequenced with immunoSEQ multiplex PCR; TCRdb's copy has only in-frame clones and lacks some. The data contain 400,000 to 450,000 clones, about 90% of them singletons. Sample: peripheral blood, taken in a trial of Ad26.COV2.S vaccine versus placebo. These TCRs come from a person between 18 and 60 years old who received the Ad26.COV2.S COVID-19 vaccine or a placebo. CDR3s include the opening cysteine and the closing phenylalanine or tryptophan. A D gene is named only where the DNA matches it firmly. Expanded clones are given a class, and other clones once, few, many or no size at all.

>.|TRBD1|TRBJ1-2|17|TRBV27
TGTGCCAGCAGTTTATCCCCGACAGGGGGCCGTCGGTATGGCTACACCTTC
CASSLSPTGGRRYGYTF
>.|.|TRBJ2-7|13|TRBV6-5
TGTGCCAGCAGTTATAAGTCGTTAGGTGAGCAGTACTTC
CASSYKSLGEQYF
>.|TRBD1|TRBJ1-6|18|TRBV27
TGTGCCAGCAGTTTACGCCGGGACAGGGCAGGCCAATTTTCACCCCTCCACTTT
CASSLRRDRAGQFSPLHF
>once|.|TRBJ1-2|12|TRBV4-1
TGCGCCAGCAGCCACAGGGACGGCGGCTACACCTTC
CASSHRDGGYTF
>.|.|TRBJ1-5|18|TRBV25-1
TGTGCCAGCAGTGAATTAAAATCAGCGGCAGGGTGGCATCAGCCCCAGCATTTT
CASSELKSAAGWHQPQHF
>.|.|TRBJ1-4|16|TRBV5-5
TGTGCCAGCAGCGGTCCAGGGCCTACAACTAATGAAAAACTGTTTTTT
CASSGPGPTTNEKLFF
>.|TRBD2|TRBJ2-1|16|TRBV7-6
TGTGCCAGCAGCTTTCGGACTAGCGTGGGATACAATGAGCAGTTCTTC
CASSFRTSVGYNEQFF
>.|.|TRBJ1-1|13|TRBV3-1/TRBV3-2
TGTGCCAGCAGCCAGGGGCCCCACACTGAAGCTTTCTTT
CASSQGPHTEAFF
>.|TRBD1|TRBJ1-4|17|TRBV7-9
TGTGCCAGCAGCTTAGCGGGCAGGGGGCATTCTAATGAAAAACTGTTTTTT
CASSLAGRGHSNEKLFF
>.|TRBD1|TRBJ1-4|16|TRBV30
TGTGCCTGGAGTAAGGGACAGGGGGCTGCTAATGAAAAACTGTTTTTT
CAWSKGQGAANEKLFF
>.|.|TRBJ2-7|12|TRBV5-4
TGTGCCAGCAGCTCCGACCACTACGAGCAGTACTTC
CASSSDHYEQYF
>.|.|TRBJ1-1|16|TRBV30
TGTGCCTGGAGTACTTGGGGCAGCGGGTTGAACACTGAAGCTTTCTTT
CAWSTWGSGLNTEAFF
>.|TRBD2|TRBJ2-3|18|TRBV6-2/TRBV6-3
TGTGCCAGCAGTTACCCGCAGACTAGCGGGAGGGCGGCGGATACGCAGTATTTT
CASSYPQTSGRAADTQYF
>.|TRBD1|TRBJ2-1|14|TRBV9
TGTGCCAGCAGCGCGGGACAGGGGGCAGATGAGCAGTTCTTC
CASSAGQGADEQFF
>.|TRBD1|TRBJ1-6|15|TRBV3-1/TRBV3-2
TGTGCCAGCAGCCAAGGGACAGGGGATAATTCACCCCTCCACTTT
CASSQGTGDNSPLHF
>.|.|TRBJ1-4|14|TRBV5-1
TGCGCCAGCAGCTACAGCCCAACTAATGAAAAACTGTTTTTT
CASSYSPTNEKLFF
>.|TRBD1|TRBJ1-6|16|TRBV7-9
TGTGCCAGCAGCCACGGACAGGGAGGGGCCATTCGGCCCCTCCACTTT
CASSHGQGGAIRPLHF
>.|TRBD2|TRBJ2-3|18|TRBV29-1
TGCAGCGTTGAAGGAGGGGCTAGCGGGGGCAGAGGCACAGATACGCAGTATTTT
CSVEGGASGGRGTDTQYF
>.|.|TRBJ1-1|14|TRBV9
TGTGCCAGCAGCGTAGCCTACCAGGAGACTGAAGCTTTCTTT
CASSVAYQETEAFF
>once|.|TRBJ2-7|17|TRBV5-5
TGTGCCAGCAGCATTGCTCTCAGGCCAGGTGGGGCCTACGAGCAGTACTTC
CASSIALRPGGAYEQYF
>.|.|TRBJ2-1|11|TRBV7-2
TGTGCCAGCAGCACACTCAATGAGCAGTTCTTC
CASSTLNEQFF
>.|.|TRBJ2-5|15|TRBV29-1
TGCAGCGTTGAAACAGGAGGAGGTGGAAAAGAGACCCAGTACTTC
CSVETGGGGKETQYF
>.|.|TRBJ2-7|14|TRBV19
TGTGCCAGTAACCCGGGCCGTCTCTCCTACGAGCAGTACTTC
CASNPGRLSYEQYF
>few|.|TRBJ1-3|15|TRBV5-1
TGCGCCAGCAGCCCCGACAGGAGAACTGGAAACACCATATATTTT
CASSPDRRTGNTIYF
>.|.|TRBJ2-5|15|TRBV3-1/TRBV3-2
TGTGCCAGCAGCCAAGATGGCACATTCCAAGAGACCCAGTACTTC
CASSQDGTFQETQYF
>.|TRBD2|TRBJ2-1|20|TRBV10-3
TGTGCCATCAGTGAGTCTCGGACTAGCGGGATACAACACCCCTACAATGAGCAGTTCTTC
CAISESRTSGIQHPYNEQFF
>.|TRBD2|TRBJ2-7|13|TRBV7-2
TGTGCCAGCAGACTAGCGGGGAGCTACGAGCAGTACTTC
CASRLAGSYEQYF
>.|.|TRBJ1-2|15|TRBV5-6
TGTGCCAGCAGCTCGCCAGGGACCCCTACTAATGGCTACACCTTC
CASSSPGTPTNGYTF
>.|TRBD2|TRBJ2-5|15|TRBV5-4
TGTGCCAGCAGCTTGGGCGGGAGGGTCCAAGAGACCCAGTACTTC
CASSLGGRVQETQYF
>.|TRBD2|TRBJ2-5|15|TRBV5-1
TGCGCCAGCAGCTTTGATAGCGGGAGTTGGGAGACCCAGTACTTC
CASSFDSGSWETQYF
>few|TRBD2|TRBJ2-1|14|TRBV27
TGTGCCAGCAGCCGGGAGGGTACGGGGAATGAGCAGTTCTTC
CASSREGTGNEQFF
>.|.|TRBJ1-4|17|TRBV19
TGTGCCAGTAGTATATTTTGGCAGTCGTCAACTAATGAAAAACTGTTTTTT
CASSIFWQSSTNEKLFF